This TCR beta chain was sequenced for a study of regulatory T cells in long-lasting Graves disease. Findings of the study overall: Peripheral blood alone, not thyroid tissue, underwent study. Whereas new patients shared 870 or so public clonotypes, persistent patients shared more, at approximately 2,500. With persistent disease, TRBV28, TRBJ1-2 and TRBJ2-5 were the favored segments.

With V trimmed by 0 bases and J by 7 bases, 19 bases remained unmatched. Germline values: CDR1 MNHEY, CDR2 SVGAGI. This CDR3 has 19 amino acids. HTBI primers from iRepertoire and Arm-PCR of CDR3 regions yielded the TCR beta libraries. As originally analysed: Identification of gene segments yielded some 61 TRBV and 12 to 15 TRBJ across samples. One entry per CDR3 protein results from TCRdb running MiXCR on the multiplex PCR reads. TCRdb assigned the V and J calls; the authors' analysis was not used. The sample records fewer than 600,000 distinct CDR3 sequences, approximately 23% being singletons. As to time point: persistent/refractory GD, antithyroid drugs over 5 years with positive TRAb. PBMCs provided the RNA from which the TCR library was made. This clonotype was seen many times. Its specificity is not known.

The receptor's source is a female donor with Graves disease. Sequenced here: peripheral blood mononuclear cells (PBMCs), sampled when the disease was refractory, from a patient treated with antithyroid drugs. This sequence joins TRBV6-5 and TRBJ2-5; 8 nucleotides match TRBD2. The CDR3 DNA sequence: TGTGCCAGCAGTTACTCTCACCACAGCCCGGGACTAGAAGATGTGACCCAGTACTTC. It is translated as CASSYSHHSPGLEDVTQYF.